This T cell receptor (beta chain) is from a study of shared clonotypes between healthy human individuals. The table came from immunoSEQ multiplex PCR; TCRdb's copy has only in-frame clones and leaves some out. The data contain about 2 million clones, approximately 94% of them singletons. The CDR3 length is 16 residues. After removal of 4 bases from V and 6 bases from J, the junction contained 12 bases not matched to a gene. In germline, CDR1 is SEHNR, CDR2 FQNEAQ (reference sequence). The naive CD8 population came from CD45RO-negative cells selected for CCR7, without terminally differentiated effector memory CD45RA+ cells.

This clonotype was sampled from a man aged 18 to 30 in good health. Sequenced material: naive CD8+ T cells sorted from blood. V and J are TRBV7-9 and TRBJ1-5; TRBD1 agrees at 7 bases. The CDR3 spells CASSSDEGAVGQPQHF. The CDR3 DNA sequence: TGTGCCAGCAGCTCAGATGAGGGGGCGGTCGGTCAGCCCCAGCATTTT.